Here is one TCR beta chain with its context. The data belong to a study of immune evolution from preneoplasia to lung adenocarcinoma. Study summary: HLA loss of heterozygosity: roughly 6.4% AIS, around 16% MIA, around 33% ADC, none AAH.

This table comes from immunoSEQ multiplex PCR, and its TCRdb copy is limited to in-frame clones, with some not included. The table lists around 3,000 clones, 88% of them singletons. The CDR3 extends over 17 amino acids. Germline V gene data show CDR1 as SGHAT and CDR2 as FQNNGV. V gave up 5 bases and J gave up 4 bases; unmatched junction bases: 8. Material: FFPE invasive lung adenocarcinoma tissue. The gene calls are TRBV11-2 and TRBJ2-1; 13 nucleotides match TRBD2. The sequence was collected from a person aged 70 to 79 with invasive lung adenocarcinoma. Here the CDR3 DNA reads TGTGCCAGCAGCCGCGGGACTAGCGGGACGGGATACAATGAGCAGTTCTTC. Its protein is CASSRGTSGTGYNEQFF.